The 2 T cell receptor beta chains below were found in one sample sequenced in a study of blood T cell repertoires in COVID-19. TCRdb's table, derived via immunoSEQ multiplex PCR, lists solely in-frame clones and lacks some. Counted here are about 160,000 clones, about 90% occurring once; the ten biggest clones make up around 7%. The specimen was PBMCs or T cells enriched from blood (not recorded which). The receptors originated from a woman in her fifties or sixties who had recovered from COVID-19.

V gene TRBV27 combines with J gene TRBJ1-5, with D maybe TRBD1 (6 bases). This CDR3 comprises 14 residues. Germline assignment: CDR1 MNHEY and CDR2 SMNVEV (reference sequence). Trimming left V 6 bases short and J 0 bases short, with 9 bases between. The CDR3 is CASRGTLSNQPQHF. The CDR3, as DNA: TGTGCCAGCAGAGGGACACTTAGCAATCAGCCCCAGCATTTT.

This chain uses TRBV2 with TRBJ1-2; 10 bases map to TRBD1. Germline V gives CDR1 SNHLY, CDR2 FYNNEI. V shed 5 bases and J 4 bases; nucleotides not matched to a gene: 7. This CDR3 region has 15 residues. CDR3 DNA sequence: TGTGCCAGCAGTTCGGGACAGGGGTATCGCTATGGCTACACCTTC. This codes for CASSSGQGYRYGYTF.